The next 9 T cell receptor beta chains were all read from a single sample in a study of cytomegalovirus exposure and HLA in healthy donors. The PCR had 60 Vbeta and 13 Jbeta primers. Method: immunoSEQ multiplex PCR; TCRdb's copy keeps in-frame clones and lacks some. The sample lists about 120,000 clones; approximately 8.6% were seen once. The sequencing sample was made of PBMCs. The receptors come from a woman aged 40 to 49 in good health and CMV-seropositive.

This clone occurred a few times. In DNA form, the CDR3 reads TGTGCCTGGAGGGGGGACAGTCTTAATGAAAAACTGTTTTTT. This sequence encodes CAWRGDSLNEKLFF. The V gene is TRBV30, the J gene TRBJ1-4; 7 positions match TRBD1. Trimming took 3 bases from V and 4 from J; bases not matched to a gene: 5. Germline V gives CDR1 GTSNPN, CDR2 SVGIG (reference sequence). The CDR3 is 14 amino acids.

This clone showed up just a few times. It differs at one base from a far larger clone, so likely a read error. Additional DNA sequences in this sample encode the identical CDR3. The rearrangement links TRBV29-1 to TRBJ2-3; 12 nucleotides align to TRBD1. The CDR3 runs to 16 residues. CDR1 SQVTM and CDR2 ANQGSEA come from the germline V gene. In DNA, the CDR3 is TGCAGCGTCGTGAAAGGGGACAGGGGGCTGTCAGATACGAAGTATTTT. Translating gives CSVVKGDRGLSDTKYF.

This clone was recorded a few times. V gene TRBV9 combines with J gene TRBJ2-1, with 13 bases lining up with TRBD2. V shed 4 bases and J 4 bases; nucleotides not matched to a gene: 5. This CDR3 contains 16 residues. Germline-derived CDR1 and CDR2 are SGDLS and YYNGEE. The CDR3, as DNA: TGTGCCAGCAGCCTACTGGGACTAGCGGGATACAATGAGCAGTTCTTC. Translating gives CASSLLGLAGYNEQFF.

V and J are TRBV6-4 and TRBJ1-3; 8 bases map to TRBD1. Germline CDR1 and CDR2: MRHNA and SNTAGT. The CDR3 has 15 residues. The J segment lost 1 base and the V segment lost 6 bases, leaving 5 bases of the junction unmatched. The DNA for the CDR3 is TGTGCCAGCAGCCGCGGACAGGGTTCTGGAAACACCATATATTTT. Its translation is CASSRGQGSGNTIYF.

The rearrangement joins TRBV19 to TRBJ2-6; D gene ambiguous. This CDR3 is built from 14 residues. Germline values: CDR1 LNHDA, CDR2 SQIVND (reference sequence). The V end lost 5 bases, the J end lost 4 bases, and 9 bases lay between the germline ends. CDR3: CASSPGAGANVLTF. The CDR3 DNA sequence: TGTGCCAGTAGTCCGGGTGCAGGGGCCAACGTCCTGACTTTC.

The chain couples TRBV14 to TRBJ2-1; D is undetermined. V lost 1 base and J lost 3, with 4 bases in between. Per the germline V gene, CDR1 is SGHDN and CDR2 is FVKESK. This CDR3 has 13 residues. The CDR3, as DNA: TGTGCCAGCAGCCAAGCCCTCTACAATGAGCAGTTCTTC. It codes for CASSQALYNEQFF.

Concerning this clone itself: The sample has other DNA sequences that encode this CDR3 too. V and J are TRBV6-1 and TRBJ2-5, with D possibly TRBD1 on 6 matching bases. V was shortened by 8 bases and J by 5 bases, with 15 bases between the two germline ends. The CDR3 is 13 residues long. Germline assignment: CDR1 MNHNS and CDR2 SASEGT. The CDR3 reads CASAGPRGETQYF. The CDR3 nucleotides read TGTGCCAGCGCGGGCCCAAGGGGGGAGACCCAGTACTTC.

The gene calls are TRBV7-8 and TRBJ2-4; maybe TRBD2 (7 bases). With 4 bases removed from V and 0 bases from J, the gap between germline ends came to 25 bases. The V gene's germline CDR1 is SGHVS and CDR2 FQNEAQ. This CDR3 is built from 20 residues. CDR3 protein: CASSSRRAGALTAAKNIQYF. CDR3 nucleotide sequence: TGTGCCAGCAGCTCCCGAAGGGCGGGGGCTTTAACGGCAGCCAAAAACATTCAGTACTTC.

This chain uses TRBV14 with TRBJ2-7; D not resolved. V was shortened by 1 base and J by 4 bases, with 14 bases between the two germline ends. Germline CDR1 is SGHDN and CDR2 is FVKESK. This CDR3 has 15 residues. The CDR3 region has the DNA TGTGCCAGCAGCCAAGGTGCTGGGCTGTGGTACGAGCAGTACTTC. It codes for CASSQGAGLWYEQYF.